Listed below are T cell receptor beta chains from one sample, sequenced in a study of CD8 T cells in Susac syndrome. TCRdb re-called the immunoSEQ multiplex PCR reads with MiXCR, one entry per CDR3 protein. The repertoire holds 150,000 to 160,000 distinct CDR3 sequences, with 95% as singletons. Material: CD8+ T cells from PBMCs. Receptors were obtained from a human donor with multiple sclerosis. The CDR3 runs from the conserved cysteine through the conserved F or W. A D gene is named only where the DNA matches it firmly. Where a row states a size, it is once, few, many or the class of an expanded clone; other rows omit it.

clone_size j_call d_call v_call cdr3_nt cdr3_aa
. TRBJ2-3 TRBD1 TRBV29-1 TGCAGCGTTGAAGAGGCAGGGGGTATGACATATACGCAGTATTTT CSVEEAGGMTYTQYF
. TRBJ1-2 . TRBV7-9 TGTGCCAGCAGCCCAGACAGAGATCTAGAGGGCTACACCTTC CASSPDRDLEGYTF
. TRBJ1-6 TRBD1 TRBV30 TGTGCCTGGATTTCCCCCGGACAGGGGGAAGGTTCACCCCTCCACTTT CAWISPGQGEGSPLHF
. TRBJ2-7 TRBD1 TRBV20-1 TGCAGTGCTAGAGATCGGGACAGGGAACCCTACGAGCAGTACTTC CSARDRDREPYEQYF
. TRBJ1-6 . TRBV27 TGTGCCAGCAGTGGAACGATTAATTCACCCCTCCACTTT CASSGTINSPLHF
. TRBJ2-1 TRBD2 TRBV6-5 TGTGCCAGCAGTTACCGCCGGACTAGCGGAGACAATGAGCAGTTCTTC CASSYRRTSGDNEQFF
. TRBJ1-4 . TRBV27 TGTGCCAGCAGTCCTGGTGGCGGGATACATGAAAAACTGTTTTTT CASSPGGGIHEKLFF
once TRBJ1-1 . TRBV20-1 TGCAGTGCTAGGAAAGATTTGACTGAAGCTTTCTTT CSARKDLTEAFF
. TRBJ2-7 . TRBV5-4 TGTGCCAGCAGCTTGGATAAGGGAGTTTACGAGCAGTACTTC CASSLDKGVYEQYF
. TRBJ2-3 TRBD2 TRBV29-1 TGCAGCGTCCTTCTGAGCGGGGGGGCAGATACGCAGTATTTT CSVLLSGGADTQYF
. TRBJ2-5 . TRBV29-1 TGCAGCGCGTGGGTGGCGGGTTTGGAGACCCAGTACTTC CSAWVAGLETQYF
. TRBJ1-1 . TRBV13 TGTGCCAGCAGCTATCCGGGGGATGAAGCTTTCTTT CASSYPGDEAFF
. TRBJ2-5 TRBD2 TRBV7-9 TGTGCCAGCAGCACCAGGCTAGCGGGGGAACAAGAGACCCAGTACTTC CASSTRLAGEQETQYF
. TRBJ2-7 TRBD1 TRBV30 TGTGCCTGGATGGTGGCCGGGACAGGAAACGAGCAGTACTTC CAWMVAGTGNEQYF
. TRBJ2-1 TRBD1 TRBV29-1 TGCAGCGTGGAAACCTGGACAGGGAACGAGGATGAGCAGTTCTTC CSVETWTGNEDEQFF
. TRBJ2-3 . TRBV12-5 TGTGCTAGTGGTTTGGGCCTCGAGGCCAGCATGACAGATACGCAGTATTTT CASGLGLEASMTDTQYF
. TRBJ2-1 . TRBV20-1 TGCAGTGCCAATCGGGAGTCGGGGACGTTTGAGCAGTTCTTC CSANRESGTFEQFF
. TRBJ2-3 TRBD1 TRBV24-1 TGTGCCACCAGTGATTCAAGGGTCGACAGGGCGCCCACAGATACGCAGTATTTT CATSDSRVDRAPTDTQYF
. TRBJ2-7 . TRBV29-1 TGCAGCGTTGAATTAGGGGAGTCCTACGAGCAGTACTTC CSVELGESYEQYF
. TRBJ2-3 . TRBV20-1 TGCAGTGCTAGGGACGCCCCCACATACACGCAGTATTTT CSARDAPTYTQYF
. TRBJ2-7 TRBD2 TRBV2 TGTGCCAGCAGTGAAGATAGCTATGGGGGGGTCGAGCAGTACTTC CASSEDSYGGVEQYF
. TRBJ1-2 . TRBV3-1 TGTGCCAGCAGCCAGCGACGGCCATCCGGCTATGGCTACACCTTC CASSQRRPSGYGYTF
. TRBJ2-1 . TRBV7-9 TGTGCCAGCCAAGGTTGGGGCGCCGGGTACAATGAGCAGTTCTTC CASQGWGAGYNEQFF
. TRBJ1-5 . TRBV10-3 TGTGCCATCAGTGATGGCAGGACTGCCAATCAGCCCCAGCATTTT CAISDGRTANQPQHF
few TRBJ2-7 TRBD1 TRBV7-9 TGTGCCAGCAGCCCCCGGGACAGGGGCTACGAGCAGTACTTC CASSPRDRGYEQYF
. TRBJ2-5 . TRBV19 TGTGCCAGTTTATCTCGAGAAGAGACCCAGTACTTC CASLSREETQYF
. TRBJ2-7 TRBD1 TRBV29-1 TGCAGCGTTGAAGACGCAGGGGGCACTGGCTACGAGCAGTACTTC CSVEDAGGTGYEQYF
. TRBJ1-2 . TRBV6-5 TGTGCCAGCAGATTAAACCGGGGAGGGATCTATGGCTACACCTTC CASRLNRGGIYGYTF
. TRBJ1-1 . TRBV21-1 TGTGCCAGCAGCAACCCGAAGGGGAACACTGAAGCTTTCTTT CASSNPKGNTEAFF
once TRBJ2-1 TRBD2 TRBV13 TGTGCCAGCAGCCCACGACTAGCCAATGAGCAGTTCTTC CASSPRLANEQFF
once TRBJ2-3 TRBD2 TRBV24-1 TGTGCCACCAGTGACTCGACTAGCGGGGGAAAGTATTTT CATSDSTSGGKYF
. TRBJ1-1 . TRBV13 TGTGCCAGCAGCCATCCTGGAGAGCCCACTGAAGCTTTCTTT CASSHPGEPTEAFF
. TRBJ1-2 TRBD1 TRBV28 TGTGCCAGCAGTTTATTCGAGGGGGCGAATTATGGCTACACCTTC CASSLFEGANYGYTF